The 28 T cell receptor beta chains below all came from one sample that was sequenced in a study of shared clonotypes between healthy human individuals. Data came from immunoSEQ multiplex PCR; TCRdb stores just in-frame clones and leaves some out. Here the sample spans some 1,400,000 clones, roughly 95% being singletons. Sequenced: naive CD4+ T cells sorted from blood. Subset noted: CD45RA+ positively selected. The receptors here all came from a man aged 25-45 years in good health.

The rearrangement uses TRBV2 and TRBJ2-1, with 10 bases matching TRBD1. Germline CDR1 and CDR2: SNHLY and FYNNEI. This CDR3 region has 15 residues. The V segment lost 3 bases and the J segment 5 bases; nucleotides outside the gene matches: 4. The CDR3 DNA is TGTGCCAGCAGTGAGGAGACAGGGGGCCACAATGAGCAGTTCTTC. It encodes CASSEETGGHNEQFF.

DNA of the CDR3: TGTGCCAGCAGCGGTGACCCCGCGAATACGCAGTATTTT. This translates into CASSGDPANTQYF. This sequence joins TRBV7-2 and TRBJ2-3; D gene uncertain. V shed 5 bases and J shed 7 bases, with 13 bases lying between them. CDR3 length: 13 amino acids. Germline values: CDR1 SGHTA, CDR2 FQGNSA.

The chain joins TRBV6-1 to TRBJ2-6; D may be TRBD1 (6 bases). V lost 4 bases, J lost 4 bases, and 14 bases lay in between. The germline V gene encodes CDR1 MNHNS and CDR2 SASEGT. The CDR3 is 16 amino acids. The CDR3: CASSVQGRLGANVLTF. The CDR3 DNA is TGTGCCAGCAGTGTACAGGGCCGGCTAGGGGCCAACGTCCTGACTTTC.

The chain is built from TRBV10-1 and TRBJ2-7; D might be TRBD1 (5 bases). V gave up 4 bases and J gave up 0 bases, with 13 bases separating them. CDR1 and CDR2 (germline): WNHNN, SYGVQD (reference sequence). The CDR3 length is 15 residues. CDR3 sequence reads: CASSAGPRSSYEQYF. The CDR3 coding sequence is TGCGCCAGCAGTGCAGGGCCTAGGAGCTCCTACGAGCAGTACTTC.

The chain combines TRBV11-2 with TRBJ2-1, with D perhaps TRBD2 (5 bases). The V gene's germline CDR1 is SGHAT and CDR2 FQNNGV. The CDR3 contains 15 residues. V was shortened by 1 base and J by 6 bases, with 13 bases between the two germline ends. CDR3 sequence (DNA): TGTGCCAGCAGCTTAGCCTATGGTGGGAGCAATGAGCAGTTCTTC. This gives the protein CASSLAYGGSNEQFF.

The V call is TRBV15, the J call TRBJ2-7; possible D gene TRBD1, 6 bases. This CDR3 has 13 residues. CDR1 and CDR2 (germline): LNHNV, YYDKDF (reference sequence). Trimming took off 0 bases at V and 6 bases at J, with 9 bases between the two ends. CDR3 nucleotides: TGTGCCACCAGCAGAGATGGGGGCCGCGAGCAGTACTTC. Translation: CATSRDGGREQYF.

The chain combines TRBV7-9 with TRBJ2-7; no reliable D call. Germline CDR1 is SEHNR and CDR2 is FQNEAQ (reference sequence). The CDR3 contains 12 residues. V was shortened by 5 bases and J by 5 bases, with 10 bases between the two germline ends. The CDR3 nucleotides are TGTGCCAGCAGCAGCAGTAGCCACGAGCAGTACTTC. Translation: CASSSSSHEQYF. Looking up the rest from reference TRBV7-9 and TRBJ2-7 gives the full variable domain: DTGVSQNPRHKITKRGQNVTFRCDPISEHNRLYWYRQTLGQGPEFLTYFQNEAQLEKSRLLSDRFSAERPKGSFSTLEIQRTEQGDSAMYLCASSSSSHEQYFGPGTRLTVT.

The chain couples TRBV18 to TRBJ2-5; 10 nucleotides agree with TRBD2. Germline CDR1 and CDR2: KGHSH and LQKENI. The V gene end was trimmed by 3 bases and the J gene end by 1 base; junction bases not matched to a gene: 8. The CDR3 runs 17 residues. The CDR3, as DNA: TGTGCCAGCTCACCCGGGACTAGCGTGGGGCTCCAAGAGACCCAGTACTTC. This codes for CASSPGTSVGLQETQYF. The variable domain in full, with the rest retrieved from reference TRBV18 and TRBJ2-5, is NAGVMQNPRHLVRRRGQEARLRCSPMKGHSHVYWYRQLPEEGLKFMVYLQKENIIDESGMPKERFSAEFPKEGPSILRIQQVVRGDSAAYFCASSPGTSVGLQETQYFGPGTRLLVL.

The chain couples TRBV6-1 to TRBJ2-5, with D unclear. The CDR3 runs to 13 residues. Germline V gene lookup returns CDR1 MNHNS and CDR2 SASEGT. With 3 bases removed from V and 9 bases from J, the gap between germline ends came to 14 bases. CDR3 coding DNA: TGTGCCAGCAGTGATAGGCACCCCCGGCCCCAGTACTTC. Its translation: CASSDRHPRPQYF.

The chain couples TRBV10-3 to TRBJ2-7; 7 positions match TRBD1. Germline values: CDR1 ENHRY, CDR2 SYGVKD. This CDR3 is built from 13 residues. V was pared by 5 bases and J by 5 bases, with 6 bases of the junction left unmatched. CDR3 sequence: CAISMGQLNEQYF. For the CDR3, the DNA is TGTGCCATCAGTATGGGACAGTTAAACGAGCAGTACTTC.

The chain employs TRBV2 and TRBJ2-2; 11 bases align to TRBD1. Trimming at V came to 4 bases and at J to 4 bases, leaving 5 bases not matched to a gene. The V gene's germline CDR1 is SNHLY and CDR2 FYNNEI. This CDR3 is built from 16 residues. This CDR3 reads CASSGTGGVSTGELFF. The CDR3 region has the DNA TGTGCCAGCAGTGGGACAGGGGGCGTGAGCACCGGGGAGCTGTTTTTT.

The gene calls are TRBV11-3 and TRBJ1-3, with TRBD1 identical over 7 bases. The CDR3 has 17 residues. Germline trimming cut 5 bases from V and 0 bases from J; bases unmatched to any gene: 10. CDR1 and CDR2 from the germline V gene are SGHNT and YENEEA. Here the CDR3 DNA reads TGTGCCAGCAGCCACCTAAGACAGGGCCTCTCTGGAAACACCATATATTTT. Translating it yields CASSHLRQGLSGNTIYF.

The CDR3 region has the DNA TGCGCCAGCAGCCAAGCGGGACAGCTTATGAACACTGAAGCTTTCTTT. Amino acid sequence: CASSQAGQLMNTEAFF. The V gene is TRBV4-1, the J gene TRBJ1-1; 7 bases align to TRBD1. The trim removed 1 base at V and 0 bases at J, leaving 5 bases unmatched. The CDR3 length is 16 residues. Per germline, CDR1 MGHRA and CDR2 YSYEKL.

With respect to this clone: Different DNA sequences within this sample yield the same CDR3. The CDR3 nucleotides are TGTGCCAGCTCACTAGGACAGGGAGTCTACGAGCAGTACTTC. Translation gives CASSLGQGVYEQYF. The chain joins TRBV18 to TRBJ2-7, with 8 bases aligning to TRBD1. With V trimmed by 4 bases and J by 3 bases, 5 bases remained unmatched. The CDR3 extends over 14 amino acids. From germline, CDR1 is KGHSH and CDR2 LQKENI.

V usage is TRBV28 and J usage is TRBJ1-2; D possibly corresponds to TRBD1 (6 bases). There are 11 residues in the CDR3. The V end was cut by 10 bases, the J end by 7 bases, with 13 bases between. Germline V gene sequence: CDR1 MDHEN, CDR2 SYDVKM. The CDR3: CATLQGPGYTF. The CDR3, as DNA: TGTGCCACCCTACAGGGTCCTGGCTACACCTTC.

The chain recombines TRBV2 with TRBJ1-1; a weak D match, TRBD1 (6 bases). V was trimmed by 6 bases and J by 8 bases, leaving 19 bases between them. Per germline, CDR1 SNHLY and CDR2 FYNNEI. CDR3 length equals 14 residues. In DNA form, the CDR3 reads TGTGCCAGCAGGAAGATAAGGGACACCCCCGAAGCTTTCTTT. Its protein product is CASRKIRDTPEAFF.

The chain links TRBV4-2 to TRBJ1-3; TRBD1 agrees at 7 bases. The V gene's germline CDR1 is LGHNA and CDR2 YNFKEQ. Losses at the gene ends were 4 bases for V and 0 bases for J; bases not matched to a gene: 6. The CDR3 spans 16 residues. The CDR3 region is CASSRARDSSGNTIYF. The CDR3 DNA is TGTGCCAGCAGCCGGGCCCGGGACAGCTCTGGAAACACCATATATTTT.

The J gene is TRBJ2-4, the V gene TRBV18, with D perhaps TRBD1 or TRBD2 (5 bases each). Germline V CDR1 and CDR2: KGHSH, LQKENI. This CDR3 has 17 amino acids. Trimming took 2 bases from V and 0 from J, leaving 14 bases between them. The DNA for the CDR3 is TGTGCCAGCTCACCATCAGGGTCAGGACTAGCCAAAAACATTCAGTACTTC. Translated, it gives CASSPSGSGLAKNIQYF.

V gene TRBV18 combines with J gene TRBJ2-5; 7 bases align to TRBD1. V shed 5 bases, J shed 5 bases, and the junction held 11 bases outside the gene matches. CDR3 length: 15 amino acids. CDR1 and CDR2 (germline): KGHSH, LQKENI. CDR3 amino acids: CASSNLQGSMETQYF. CDR3 sequence (DNA): TGTGCCAGCTCAAATTTACAGGGGAGCATGGAGACCCAGTACTTC.

The chain employs TRBV20-1 and TRBJ2-5; D unresolved. The J call may be wrong; the DNA end is better matched by TRBJ2-7. CDR1 and CDR2 (germline): DFQATT, SNEGSKA (reference sequence). CDR3 length: 11 amino acids. CDR3 DNA sequence: TGCAGTGCTGACCTTAGGGACGAGCAGTACTTC. It translates to CSADLRDEQYF.

V is TRBV19 and J is TRBJ2-2, with 13 positions matching TRBD2. This CDR3 comprises 17 residues. V was pared by 7 bases and J by 1 base, with 6 bases of the junction left unmatched. Germline lookup yields CDR1 LNHDA and CDR2 SQIVND (reference sequence). CDR3: CASMKGLAGQNTGELFF. CDR3 sequence (DNA): TGTGCCAGTATGAAGGGACTAGCGGGGCAGAACACCGGGGAGCTGTTTTTT.

The V gene is TRBV5-1, the J gene TRBJ2-5, with 13 bases that match TRBD2. The DNA end favors TRBJ2-7, so the J call may be wrong. Germline values: CDR1 SGHRS, CDR2 YFSETQ. This CDR3 is built from 13 residues. This CDR3 is CASRTSGSHEQYF. The CDR3 nucleotides are TGCGCCAGCCGGACTAGCGGGAGCCACGAGCAGTACTTC.

This chain joins TRBV11-3 and TRBJ2-3; TRBD1 agrees at 7 bases. The V gene's germline CDR1 is SGHNT and CDR2 YENEEA. The V gene end was trimmed by 4 bases and the J gene end by 4 bases; junction bases not matched to a gene: 11. The CDR3 covers 16 residues. This chain's CDR3 is CASSSRGNQGADTQYF. In DNA, the CDR3 is TGTGCCAGCAGCTCCCGGGGTAACCAGGGGGCAGATACGCAGTATTTT. The complete variable domain, with remaining parts taken from reference TRBV11-3 and TRBJ2-3, reads EAGVVQSPRYKIIEKKQPVAFWCNPISGHNTLYWYLQNLGQGPELLIRYENEEAVDDSQLPKDRFSAERLKGVDSTLKIQPAELGDSAVYLCASSSRGNQGADTQYFGPGTRLTVL.

The gene calls are TRBV2 and TRBJ1-2, with a possible D match to TRBD1 (5 bases). With 6 bases removed from V and 7 bases from J, the gap between germline ends came to 12 bases. Germline V gene data show CDR1 as SNHLY and CDR2 as FYNNEI. This CDR3 has 12 amino acids. The CDR3 sequence is CASRTTEGGYTF. The DNA for the CDR3 is TGTGCCAGCAGGACGACAGAGGGTGGCTACACCTTC.

This chain uses TRBV5-1 with TRBJ2-3; TRBD2 aligns across 9 bases. With 1 base clipped from V and 4 bases from J, the junction kept 10 bases outside the gene matches. CDR1 is SGHRS, CDR2 YFSETQ, per germline. The CDR3 runs to 17 residues. CDR3: CASSLKPAGGPPDTQYF. The DNA of the CDR3 is TGCGCCAGCAGCTTGAAACCAGCGGGAGGCCCTCCAGATACGCAGTATTTT.

The CDR3 spells CATSKPGLAGTHSSYNEQFF. CDR3 nucleotides: TGTGCCACCAGCAAACCCGGACTAGCGGGAACCCATAGCTCCTACAATGAGCAGTTCTTC. The V call is TRBV15, the J call TRBJ2-1, with 12 bases that match TRBD2. CDR3 length equals 20 residues. V dropped 4 bases and J dropped 0; count of bases not matched to a gene: 13. Germline V gives CDR1 LNHNV, CDR2 YYDKDF (reference sequence).

The V and J genes are TRBV9 and TRBJ2-3, with 7 bases lining up with TRBD2. This CDR3 is 17 amino acids long. CDR1 SGDLS and CDR2 YYNGEE come from the germline V gene. With 2 bases clipped from V and 5 bases from J, the junction kept 14 bases outside the gene matches. CDR3 sequence reads: CASSVSPRAGAGDTQYF. The CDR3 region has the DNA TGTGCCAGCAGCGTCTCACCTCGGGCGGGAGCGGGAGATACGCAGTATTTT. The full variable domain, with the rest looked up from reference TRBV9 and TRBJ2-3, is DSGVTQTPKHLITATGQRVTLRCSPRSGDLSVYWYQQSLDQGLQFLIQYYNGEERAKGNILERFSAQQFPDLHSELNLSSLELGDSALYFCASSVSPRAGAGDTQYFGPGTRLTVL.

This clone was found once. The same CDR3 is also encoded by other DNA sequences in this sample. The chain links TRBV7-2 to TRBJ1-5; 11 bases match TRBD1. V shed 2 bases, J shed 7 bases, and the junction held 4 bases outside the gene matches. Per germline, CDR1 SGHTA and CDR2 FQGNSA. The CDR3 consists of 15 residues. The DNA of the CDR3 is TGTGCCAGCAGCTTACGGGGACAGGGGGGACAGCCCCAGCATTTT. This sequence encodes CASSLRGQGGQPQHF.